These 10 T cell receptor beta chains were all obtained from the same sample, sequenced in a study of Graves' ophthalmopathy and Graves' hyperthyroidism. Using RNA transcripts, the TCR beta CDR3 regions were amplified. HTBI primers were employed in first-round RT-PCR, then a second-round multiplex PCR followed. MiXCR, applied by TCRdb to the multiplex PCR reads, yields one record per CDR3 protein. The data contain 170,000 or so distinct CDR3 sequences, 39% of them singletons. The sequenced sample consisted of peripheral blood. The receptors stem from a man aged 25-40 years with Graves' ophthalmopathy.

In its sample, this clonotype was seen many times. The V gene is TRBV6-5, the J gene TRBJ2-7; perhaps TRBD1 as D (6 bases). Germline CDR1 is MNHEY and CDR2 is SVGAGI. Between the trimmed V and J ends, which lost 1 base and 4 bases, there was a span of 14 bases. The CDR3 loop spans 15 amino acids. CDR3 coding DNA: TGTGCCAGCAGTTACTACAGGGTCTCGGGTTACGAGCAGTACTTC. Its protein is CASSYYRVSGYEQYF.

This chain connects TRBV7-3 to TRBJ2-7; maybe TRBD1 (6 bases). The CDR3 runs 13 residues. Germline values: CDR1 SGHTA, CDR2 FQGTGA. V dropped 5 bases and J dropped 6 bases, with 14 bases sitting between them. DNA for the CDR3: TGTGCCAGCAGCCCCTTCACAGGGCGCGAGCAGTACTTC. It yields the protein CASSPFTGREQYF.

V and J are TRBV6-2 or TRBV6-3 and TRBJ1-2; D perhaps matches TRBD1 (5 bases). Germline V gene lookup returns CDR1 MNHEY and CDR2 SVGEGT. The CDR3 consists of 15 residues. Trimming stripped 7 bases from V and 1 base from J, with 16 bases between. The CDR3 bases are TGTGCCAGCACTCACTCCGGGACTGATAACTATGGCTACACCTTC. It yields the protein CASTHSGTDNYGYTF.

This clonotype has a count of ten or more. The J gene is TRBJ2-2, the V gene TRBV12-5; D unresolved. V gave up 6 bases and J gave up 7 bases, with 12 bases separating them. Germline V CDR1 and CDR2: LGHNT, FRNRAP. The CDR3 has 13 residues. The CDR3 DNA reads as TGTGCTAGTGGAAAGGAAATCGGCGGGGAGCTGTTTTTT. It is translated as CASGKEIGGELFF.

Notes on this clonotype: At one boundary the junction diverges from the germline segment, which might be a read error. The chain recombines TRBV20-1 with TRBJ1-1; D unresolved. The CDR3 runs to 13 residues. Germline lookup yields CDR1 DFQATT and CDR2 SNEGSKA (reference sequence). CDR3 region: CSTREKGNTEAFF. Here the CDR3 DNA reads TGCAGTACTAGAGAGAAAGGCAACACTGAAGCTTTCTTT.

This clonotype has ten or more counts. The rearrangement joins TRBV4-2 to TRBJ1-6, with TRBD1 matching 8 bases. There are 14 residues in the CDR3. Germline V lookup: CDR1 LGHNA, CDR2 YNFKEQ. With V trimmed by 3 bases and J by 10 bases, 5 bases remained unmatched. CDR3 amino acids: CASSQETGDSPLHF. The CDR3 region has the DNA TGTGCCAGCAGCCAGGAGACAGGGGACTCACCCCTCCACTTT.

This clonotype showed up many times. The V call is TRBV6-2 or TRBV6-3, the J call TRBJ1-2; D ambiguous. This CDR3 spans 11 amino acids. CDR1 and CDR2 (germline): MNHEY, SVGEGT. Trimming removed 10 bases from V and 1 base from J, with 7 bases in between. The CDR3 is CANRNNYGYTF. As DNA, the CDR3 is TGTGCCAACAGAAATAACTATGGCTACACCTTC.

This clonotype showed up many times. The chain has TRBV12-3 or TRBV12-4 and TRBJ1-1; tentative D call: TRBD1 (5 bases). V was shortened by 5 bases and J by 7 bases, with 17 bases between the two germline ends. This CDR3 region has 14 residues. The CDR3 DNA sequence: TGTGCCAGCAGTCCCGGACAAGGATCGGATGAAGCTTTCTTT. Encoded protein: CASSPGQGSDEAFF.

V is TRBV5-1 and J is TRBJ2-2, with unresolved D. V gave up 1 base and J gave up 3 bases, with 10 bases separating them. CDR1 and CDR2 from the germline V gene are SGHRS and YFSETQ. The CDR3 has 15 residues. The CDR3 bases are TGCGCCAGCAGCTTGTACGCTGGAGACACCGGGGAGCTGTTTTTT. It is translated as CASSLYAGDTGELFF.

V is TRBV29-1 and J is TRBJ2-2; the D is unclear. CDR1 is SQVTM and CDR2 is ANQGSEA in the germline V gene. Trimming took 2 bases from V and 2 from J, leaving 9 bases between them. This CDR3 spans 14 amino acids. The CDR3 coding sequence is TGCAGCGTTGAACGGCAGGCCAACACCGGGGAGCTGTTTTTT. It translates to CSVERQANTGELFF.